The TCR beta chain described here comes from a study of blood T cell repertoires in COVID-19. Study-level information: Italy, Spain and the United States were the sources of the convalescent and acute COVID-19 samples. PBMCs, B-cell-depleted T cells, or T cells provided the cDNA or gDNA that made up the material.

The CDR3 is 16 amino acids. Unmatched junction bases numbered 5, after V lost 4 bases and J lost 1 base. Per germline, CDR1 LGHDT and CDR2 YNNKEL (reference sequence). This clone showed up just a few times. Per the original methods: Reference gene primer amplification in the assay estimated nucleated cell counts. The protocol was immunoSEQ multiplex PCR, while the TCRdb copy is restricted to in-frame clones and leaves out a portion. V and J calls and clone size are copied from that table; D and trimming were computed from the DNA. The table lists roughly 90,000 clones, approximately 80% of them singletons.

V is TRBV3-1 (or the pseudogene TRBV3-2) and J is TRBJ2-2; 8 nucleotides agree with TRBD2. Sequencing input: peripheral blood. The receptor was isolated from a woman older than 75 with active or convalescent COVID-19. The CDR3 sequence: CASSPIAGWNTGELFF. The CDR3, as DNA: TGTGCCAGCAGCCCTATAGCGGGATGGAACACCGGGGAGCTGTTTTTT.